The 10 T cell receptor beta chains reported below all come from one sample, sequenced in a study of blood T cell repertoires in COVID-19. Profiling relied on immunoSEQ multiplex PCR, and the TCRdb table lists in-frame clones only, not all of them. The table includes over 200,000 clones, approximately 90% detected once. Input material: peripheral blood. The receptors were gathered from a man aged 45 to 65 with COVID-19, enrolled during active disease.

A single count supports this clone. V gene TRBV5-4 combines with J gene TRBJ1-3; D remains ambiguous. V gave up 1 base and J gave up 1 base, with 9 bases separating them. The CDR3 loop spans 15 amino acids. Germline CDR1 SGHNT, CDR2 YYREEE (reference sequence). CDR3 sequence (DNA): TGTGCCAGCAGCTTGAGTACAGAATCTGGAAACACCATATATTTT. This sequence encodes CASSLSTESGNTIYF.

The chain joins TRBV2 to TRBJ2-7; 10 positions match TRBD2. The CDR3 extends over 15 amino acids. Germline trimming cut 4 bases from V and 6 bases from J; bases unmatched to any gene: 9. Germline loops: CDR1 SNHLY, CDR2 FYNNEI. CDR3 residues: CASSGSLAGVSEQYF. CDR3 nucleotide sequence: TGTGCCAGCAGTGGGTCCCTAGCGGGAGTAAGCGAGCAGTACTTC.

The V and J genes are TRBV6-6 and TRBJ1-6, with TRBD1 matching 9 bases. Trimming at V came to 0 bases and at J to 5 bases, leaving 2 bases not matched to a gene. Germline V gene lookup returns CDR1 MNHNY and CDR2 SVGAGI (reference sequence). The CDR3 covers 16 residues. For the CDR3, the DNA is TGTGCCAGCAGTTACTCCCGGGACAGGGATAATTCACCCCTCCACTTT. Translated: CASSYSRDRDNSPLHF.

This clone was picked up one time. This chain links TRBV3-1 (or the pseudogene TRBV3-2) with TRBJ2-7; a weak D match, TRBD2 (5 bases). Looked up from germline, CDR1 is LGHDT and CDR2 is YNNKEL (reference sequence). CDR3 length: 13 residues. V was pared by 0 bases and J by 4 bases, with 7 bases between. The CDR3 DNA follows: TGTGCCAGCAGCCAAGAATCGGGGTACGAGCAGTACTTC. Its translation is CASSQESGYEQYF.

The chain employs TRBV28 and TRBJ1-1, with D perhaps matching TRBD1 (6 bases). Germline V gene sequence: CDR1 MDHEN, CDR2 SYDVKM. V lost 7 bases and J lost 0, with 15 bases in between. This CDR3 region has 15 residues. Written as DNA, the CDR3 is TGTGCCAGCATCACAGGGAGTGTCCTGAACACTGAAGCTTTCTTT. This encodes CASITGSVLNTEAFF.

The sample holds many counts of this clone. Other DNA variants within this sample encode the same CDR3. The J gene is TRBJ1-2, the V gene TRBV19, with D possibly TRBD1 on 5 matching bases. Trimming removed 5 bases from V and 4 bases from J, with 14 bases in between. Germline assignment: CDR1 LNHDA and CDR2 SQIVND (reference sequence). The CDR3 is 14 residues long. The CDR3 DNA sequence: TGTGCCAGTAGTGCCCCGGGACTCACCTATGGCTACACCTTC. As protein: CASSAPGLTYGYTF.

The V gene is TRBV29-1, the J gene TRBJ2-7; the match to TRBD2 covers 13 bases. CDR1 is SQVTM, CDR2 ANQGSEA, per germline. The CDR3 loop spans 15 amino acids. V gave up 4 bases and J gave up 5 bases; unmatched junction bases: 8. The CDR3 loop reads CSVGRTSGRIDEQYF. CDR3 DNA sequence: TGCAGCGTTGGCCGGACTAGCGGGAGAATTGACGAGCAGTACTTC.

This sequence joins TRBV23-1 and TRBJ1-5; D perhaps matches TRBD1 (5 bases). TRBV23-1 is an ORF, and what it does is uncertain. Trimming shortened V by 2 bases and J by 3 bases, and 11 bases separated the two germline ends. CDR3 length: 15 amino acids. As DNA, the CDR3 is TGCGCCAGCAGTCAAGCTGGACACTACAATCAGCCCCAGCATTTT. This translates into CASSQAGHYNQPQHF.

This chain connects TRBV7-9 to TRBJ2-3; 9 positions match TRBD2. The trim removed 5 bases at V and 0 bases at J, leaving 9 bases unmatched. The CDR3 extends over 17 amino acids. Germline V gene lookup returns CDR1 SEHNR and CDR2 FQNEAQ (reference sequence). The CDR3 spells CASSPTGLAPSTDTQYF. The CDR3 DNA reads TGTGCCAGCAGCCCCACGGGACTAGCTCCTAGCACAGATACGCAGTATTTT.

This rearrangement joins TRBV27 to TRBJ2-2; D gene unclear. This CDR3 is built from 18 residues. The germline V gene has CDR1 MNHEY and CDR2 SMNVEV (reference sequence). V gave up 3 bases and J gave up 4 bases, with 21 bases separating them. DNA of the CDR3: TGTGCCAGCAGTTTTAAACCGGAAACTATACATCGCACCGGGGAGCTGTTTTTT. This gives the protein CASSFKPETIHRTGELFF.